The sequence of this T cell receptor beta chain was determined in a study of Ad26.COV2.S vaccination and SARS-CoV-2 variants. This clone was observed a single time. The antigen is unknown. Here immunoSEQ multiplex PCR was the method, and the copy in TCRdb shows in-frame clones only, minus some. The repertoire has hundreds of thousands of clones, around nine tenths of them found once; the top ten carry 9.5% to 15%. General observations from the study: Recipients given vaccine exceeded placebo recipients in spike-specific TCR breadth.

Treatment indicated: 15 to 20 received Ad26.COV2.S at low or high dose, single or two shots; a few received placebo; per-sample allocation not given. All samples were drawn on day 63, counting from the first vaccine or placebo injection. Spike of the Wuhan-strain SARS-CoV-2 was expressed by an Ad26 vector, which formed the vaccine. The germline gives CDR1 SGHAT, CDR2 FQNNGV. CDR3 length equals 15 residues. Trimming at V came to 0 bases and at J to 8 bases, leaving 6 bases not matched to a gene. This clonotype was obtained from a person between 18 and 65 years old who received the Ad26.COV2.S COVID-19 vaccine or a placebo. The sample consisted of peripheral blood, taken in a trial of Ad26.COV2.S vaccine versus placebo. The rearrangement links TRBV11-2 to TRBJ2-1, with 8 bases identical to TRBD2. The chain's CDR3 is CASSLDLREGHEQFF. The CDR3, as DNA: TGTGCCAGCAGCTTAGATCTCCGGGAGGGCCATGAGCAGTTCTTC.